The clone carrying this TCR beta chain was seen a handful of times. Its antigen remains unidentified. CDR1 is DFQATT, CDR2 SNEGSKA, per germline (reference sequence). CDR3 length: 10 amino acids. The germline V and J ends were trimmed by 6 bases and 3 bases, with 6 bases remaining between them. This entry is derived from a study of regulatory T cells in long-lasting Graves disease. Study overall: Persistence in Graves' disease denoted antithyroid drug use beyond 5 years alongside positive TSH receptor antibodies. Study findings and constraints: Repertoires from persistent disease leaned toward TRBV28, TRBJ1-2 and TRBJ2-5. Reduced TCR diversity was observed in persistent Graves' patients versus newly diagnosed patients.

Time point noted: persistent/refractory GD, antithyroid drugs over 5 years with positive TRAb. The TCR library was made from RNA that had been extracted from PBMCs in TRIzol. Both iRepertoire HTBI primers and Arm-PCR of CDR3 regions were used to build the TCR beta libraries. TCRdb redid the calling of the multiplex PCR reads with MiXCR, one entry per CDR3 protein. The sample records 650,000 to 850,000 distinct CDR3 sequences, 25% to 35% being singletons. This chain connects TRBV20-1 to TRBJ2-7, with D unclear. The starting material was peripheral blood mononuclear cells (PBMCs), obtained when the disease was refractory, from a patient treated with antithyroid drugs. The clonotype comes from a female donor with Graves disease. Written as DNA, the CDR3 is TGCAGTGCCAGCCACTACGAGCAGTACTTC. Its protein product is CSASHYEQYF.